A single sample gave rise to the 5 T cell receptor beta chains below, sequenced in a study of blood T cell repertoires in COVID-19. The table came from immunoSEQ multiplex PCR; TCRdb's copy has only in-frame clones and leaves some out. Of a few hundred thousand clones listed, 87% are singletons. The material sequenced was PBMCs or T cells enriched from blood (not recorded which). These receptors were obtained from a woman aged 30 to 39 who had recovered from COVID-19.

This chain joins TRBV7-9 and TRBJ1-1, with D perhaps matching TRBD1 (6 bases). Deletions cut 8 bases from V and 2 bases from J, with 12 bases between. Germline V lookup: CDR1 SEHNR, CDR2 FQNEAQ (reference sequence). CDR3 size: 13 residues. CDR3 bases: TGTGCCAGCGATTCCAGGGGCAACACTGAAGCTTTCTTT. It specifies CASDSRGNTEAFF.

For this clone: One end of the junction is discordant with germline, which a read error may explain. The chain is built from TRBV5-4 and TRBJ2-7, with D possibly TRBD2 on 5 matching bases. This CDR3 region has 15 residues. Germline V gene sequence: CDR1 SGHNT, CDR2 YYREEE (reference sequence). DNA for the CDR3: TGTGCCAGCAGCTTGGAGGTCGGGGTCTCCTCCGAGCAGTACTTC. It encodes CASSLEVGVSSEQYF.

V usage is TRBV15 and J usage is TRBJ1-2, with a possible D match to TRBD1 (6 bases). The CDR3 extends over 13 amino acids. CDR1 is LNHNV, CDR2 YYDKDF, per germline (reference sequence). V was trimmed by 8 bases and J by 0 bases, leaving 10 bases between them. The DNA for the CDR3 is TGTGCCACCCGGGACACGACTAACTATGGCTACACCTTC. It translates to CATRDTTNYGYTF.

This sequence joins TRBV2 and TRBJ2-2; TRBD2 matches at 10 bases. V shed 6 bases, J shed 5 bases, and the junction held 6 bases outside the gene matches. The CDR3 extends over 15 amino acids. Germline V gene data show CDR1 as SNHLY and CDR2 as FYNNEI. CDR3 nucleotides: TGTGCCAGCAGAAAATTAGCGGGAGGTACCGGGGAGCTGTTTTTT. Encoded protein: CASRKLAGGTGELFF. The variable domain in full, completed from reference TRBV2 and TRBJ2-2, reads EPEVTQTPSHQVTQMGQEVILRCVPISNHLYFYWYRQILGQKVEFLVSFYNNEISEKSEIFDDQFSVERPDGSNFTLKIRSTKLEDSAMYFCASRKLAGGTGELFFGEGSRLTVL.

The genes are TRBV2 and TRBJ1-4; TRBD1 might be the D (6 bases). CDR3 length: 16 residues. Trimming took 0 bases from V and 5 from J, leaving 13 bases between them. In germline, CDR1 is SNHLY, CDR2 FYNNEI. For the CDR3, the DNA is TGTGCCAGCAGTGAAGCCTTGACAGGTTGGAATGAAAAACTGTTTTTT. It codes for CASSEALTGWNEKLFF. Drawing the rest from reference TRBV2 and TRBJ1-4, the complete variable domain is EPEVTQTPSHQVTQMGQEVILRCVPISNHLYFYWYRQILGQKVEFLVSFYNNEISEKSEIFDDQFSVERPDGSNFTLKIRSTKLEDSAMYFCASSEALTGWNEKLFFGSGTQLSVL.